What follows describes a single T cell receptor beta chain. This clone was observed a few times. It has no known antigen specificity. One base away there is no much larger clone; base qualities are not given. The CDR3 runs 16 amino acids, cysteine and phenylalanine included. Kept here is only the CDR3 DNA, which spans 48 bases and is read in frame from base 1. Trimming accounts for 3 bases at V and 3 bases at J, while the number of junction bases matched to no gene is 9. Looking up the germline V gene yields CDR1 MDHEN and CDR2 SYDVKM. TCR CDR3 regions were amplified from genomic DNA by multiplex PCR using the deep immunoSEQ assay. For each cell subset, the extracted genomic DNA was distributed evenly across all wells of several immunoSEQ 96-well plates, and each plate served as one replicate. Each replicate PCR for sorted subsets received around 200 ng genomic DNA, equal to around 32,000 T cell genomes. Purified libraries were quantified with a Qubit 3.0 fluorometer, sized on a Bioanalyzer 2100, and re-quantified with the KAPA Library Quantification kit. A separate single-read 150-cycle Illumina NextSeq 550 flow cell was used to sequence each immunoSEQ 96-well plate. Regarding the original processing steps: Because the immunoSEQ output included only junctional sequences and no quality scores, the filtering could not be the same as the filtering used for full-length reads. To assign V/J genes and CDR3, sequences were annotated using PyIR, a Python wrapper for IgBLAST v1.9, with IMGT germline references. Reads with weak V/J assignments (E-value above 1e-6), missing CDR3, stop codons, out-of-frame junctions, or ambiguous translated residues were removed. V3J clonotypes were defined by identical inferred V gene, J gene, and CDR3 amino acid sequence. Percentage overlap between repertoires was calculated by dividing the number of shared unique clonotypes by the size of the smaller repertoire. Three approaches were used to assess repertoire richness: RTK rarefaction, the Chao1 estimator, and Recon v2.1 estimates of unobserved clonotypes. Generation probabilities were computed with OLGA for all TCRbeta clonotypes obtained by the gDNA method from several donors. TCRdb took over this immuneACCESS table, retaining in-frame rearrangements with V and J assigned. Such tables are incomplete; in checked studies, under half of the missing clones stem from an unresolved V gene, and the remainder is unexplained. The V and J calls and clone size come from that table; D and trimming were worked out from the DNA. The sample table records around 700,000 clones; roughly 72% of these occur just once. The top ten clonotypes cover about 1.8% of the sample.

The sample originates from a study of shared clonotypes between healthy human individuals (TCRdb year 2020). Describing the broader study: A few men and a couple of women, aged 18 to 49 years, made up the cohort. For each donor, three plates each were used for CD4 naive and CD4 memory, two plates were used for CD8 naive, and one plate was used for CD8 memory. Blood TCR repertoires of about 5 healthy adults were deeply sequenced to estimate repertoire size and the extent of clonotype sharing between individuals. To increase sequencing depth and limit assay-specific biases, different laboratories used diverse techniques to prepare libraries and sequence TCR repertoires. Per donor, leukapheresis produced somewhere between about 0.94 and 9 billion PBMCs. What the work shows at the level of the full study, not this receptor alone: Larger estimated clonotype richness was generally found for naive subsets than for memory subsets. The small number of donors limited the genetic and exposure-history diversity represented. Even with the large sequencing depth, rarefaction of the sorted-subset datasets indicated that sequencing was incomplete. Compared with non-shared clonotypes, clonotypes shared by all four sorted-subset donors had higher generation probabilities. Sampling was restricted to blood, and TCR repertoires in tissue are likely to differ from TCR repertoires in blood. Based on pairwise subsampling, the degree of clonotype sharing among donors was expected to be affected by sequencing depth. When several donors were compared, the shared fraction of clonotypes was 5% to 6.5% for naive CD4, about 4% for naive CD8, more than 2% for memory CD4, and roughly 0.43% for memory CD8.

Healthy HIV-negative adults with no recently reported acute infections or vaccinations were included as donors. Only Caucasian adults living in Nashville, Tennessee, USA were represented among the donors. CD4+ T cells were enriched by magnetic negative selection, after which naive cells were positively selected on CD45RA and the negative fraction was taken as the memory subset. Blood was collected by leukapheresis, and PBMCs were isolated by Ficoll-Histopaque density gradient centrifugation and then cryopreserved in liquid nitrogen vapor phase. Analytical flow cytometry was used to check the purity and quantity of every magnetically sorted T cell population. Genomic DNA was isolated from every sorted fraction and measured by UV absorbance on a Nanodrop 2000c.

The sequenced material came from memory CD4+ T cells sorted from blood. In light of the paper, this sample's cell subset or site label describes: CD45RA-negative fraction. The chain uses TRBV28 and TRBJ2-7, with 9 junctional bases fitting TRBD2. The receptor was derived from a woman in her 30s in good health. The DNA sequence is TGTGCCAGCAGTTTCCACAGACTAGCGGCACGCTACGAGCAGTACTTC. It specifies CASSFHRLAARYEQYF. The reference TRBV28 and TRBJ2-7 proteins fill in what lies around the CDR3, so the full variable domain reads DVKVTQSSRYLVKRTGEKVFLECVQDMDHENMFWYRQDPGLGLRLIYFSYDVKMKEKGDIPEGYSVSREKKERFSLILESASTNQTSMYLCASSFHRLAARYEQYFGPGTRLTVT.